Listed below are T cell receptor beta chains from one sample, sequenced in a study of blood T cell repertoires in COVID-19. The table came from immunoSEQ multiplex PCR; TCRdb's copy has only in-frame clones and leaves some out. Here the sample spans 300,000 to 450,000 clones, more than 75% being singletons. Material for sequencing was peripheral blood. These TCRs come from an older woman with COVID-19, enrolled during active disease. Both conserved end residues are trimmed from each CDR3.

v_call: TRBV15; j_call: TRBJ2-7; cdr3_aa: ATSRRQGGSQNEQY
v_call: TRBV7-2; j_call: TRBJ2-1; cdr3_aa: ASSLLAGGHNEQF
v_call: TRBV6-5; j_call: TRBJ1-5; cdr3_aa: ASSSAYRYGGRPQH
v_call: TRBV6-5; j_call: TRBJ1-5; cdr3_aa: ASSLSTATSNQPQH
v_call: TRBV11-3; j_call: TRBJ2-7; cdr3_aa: ASSLETTAEQY
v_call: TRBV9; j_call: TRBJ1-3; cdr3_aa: ASSAQTLTDFGNTIY
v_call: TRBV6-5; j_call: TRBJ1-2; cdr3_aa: ASSWGQDYGYT
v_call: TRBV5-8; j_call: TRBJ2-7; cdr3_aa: ASSPHAGVFSYEQY
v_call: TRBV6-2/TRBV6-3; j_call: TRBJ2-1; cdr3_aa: ASSPGGSGHNEQF
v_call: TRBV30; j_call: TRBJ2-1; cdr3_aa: AWSVKTAWPYNEQF
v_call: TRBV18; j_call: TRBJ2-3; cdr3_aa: ASSPLGTSTDTQY
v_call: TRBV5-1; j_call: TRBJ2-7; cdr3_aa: ASRGGGQGTYEQY
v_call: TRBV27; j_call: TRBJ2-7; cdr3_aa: ASSSYASGQY
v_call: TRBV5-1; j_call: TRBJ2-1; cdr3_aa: ASGELAGNEQF
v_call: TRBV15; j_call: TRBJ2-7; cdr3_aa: ATSRGENYEQY
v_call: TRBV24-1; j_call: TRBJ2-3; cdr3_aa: ATIKAGTDTDTQY
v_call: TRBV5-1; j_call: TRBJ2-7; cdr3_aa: ASSERGYEQY
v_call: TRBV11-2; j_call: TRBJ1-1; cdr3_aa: ASSLVTGSNTEAF
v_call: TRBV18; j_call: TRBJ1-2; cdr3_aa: ASSPLAGGNYGYT
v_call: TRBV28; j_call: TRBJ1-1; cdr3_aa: ASSLSVNTEAF
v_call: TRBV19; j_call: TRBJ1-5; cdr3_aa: ASSVGRDQPQH
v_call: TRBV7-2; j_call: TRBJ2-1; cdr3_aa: ASSEVSNYNEQF
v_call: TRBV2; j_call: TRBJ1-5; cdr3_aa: ASSRGQGFNQPQH
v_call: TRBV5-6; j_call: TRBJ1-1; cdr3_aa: ASTFGQGMGAAF
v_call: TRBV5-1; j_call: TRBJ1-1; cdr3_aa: ASSLVPNTEAF
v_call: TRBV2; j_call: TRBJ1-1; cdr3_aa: ASSDGGNTEAF
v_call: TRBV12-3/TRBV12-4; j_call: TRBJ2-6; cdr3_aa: ASRASGANVLT
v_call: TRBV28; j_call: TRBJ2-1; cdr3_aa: ATKDRGGTHEQF
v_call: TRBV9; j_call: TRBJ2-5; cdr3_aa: ASSVGLDRTQETQY
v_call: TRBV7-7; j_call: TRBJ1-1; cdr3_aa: ASSPFGGGGTEAF
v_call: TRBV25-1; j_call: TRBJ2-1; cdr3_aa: ASSALGGITNEQF
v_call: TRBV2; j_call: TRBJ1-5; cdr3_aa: ASSAGGGAQPQH